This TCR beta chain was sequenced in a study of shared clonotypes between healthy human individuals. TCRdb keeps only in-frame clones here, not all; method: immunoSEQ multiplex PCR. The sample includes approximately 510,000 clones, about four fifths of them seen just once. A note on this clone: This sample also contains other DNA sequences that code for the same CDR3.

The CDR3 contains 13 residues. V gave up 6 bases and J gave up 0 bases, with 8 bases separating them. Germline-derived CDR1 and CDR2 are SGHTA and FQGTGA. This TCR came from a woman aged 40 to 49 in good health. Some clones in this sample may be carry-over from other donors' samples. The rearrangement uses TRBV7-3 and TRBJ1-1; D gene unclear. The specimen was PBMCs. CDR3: CASSLALNTEAFF. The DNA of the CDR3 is TGTGCCAGCAGTCTGGCCTTGAACACTGAAGCTTTCTTT.